A selection of T cell receptor beta chains follows, all from one sample in a study of cytomegalovirus exposure and HLA in healthy donors. TCRdb's copy holds only in-frame clones and misses some; the assay was immunoSEQ multiplex PCR. The sample includes 100,000 to 120,000 clones, roughly 80% seen only once; the top ten take roughly 8.6%. Input material: PBMCs. These receptors were taken from a woman aged 40 to 49 in good health and CMV-seropositive. Both conserved end residues are part of each CDR3. Each record gives: D gene, clone size, J gene, V gene, CDR3 protein, CDR3 DNA. A D gene is named only where the DNA matches it firmly. Clone size is stated in some rows and not others, as once, few, many or a class when expanded.

d_gene: .
abundance: few
j_gene: TRBJ2-2
v_gene: TRBV2
CDR3aa: CASRDLYGGELFF
CDR3nt: TGTGCCAGCAGAGACTTATATGGCGGGGAGCTGTTTTTT

d_gene: .
abundance: .
j_gene: TRBJ1-6
v_gene: TRBV28
CDR3aa: CASSFPFDFNSPLHF
CDR3nt: TGTGCCAGCAGTTTCCCTTTCGACTTCAATTCACCCCTCCACTTT

d_gene: .
abundance: few
j_gene: TRBJ1-2
v_gene: TRBV19
CDR3aa: CASSNQGQNYGYTF
CDR3nt: TGTGCCAGTAGCAACCAGGGGCAGAACTATGGCTACACCTTC

d_gene: TRBD1
abundance: .
j_gene: TRBJ2-7
v_gene: TRBV10-3
CDR3aa: CAISGGTGAAEQYF
CDR3nt: TGTGCCATCAGTGGTGGCACAGGGGCCGCCGAACAGTACTTC

d_gene: .
abundance: .
j_gene: TRBJ1-6
v_gene: TRBV7-6
CDR3aa: CASSSYNSPLHF
CDR3nt: TGTGCCAGCAGCTCTTATAATTCACCCCTCCACTTT

d_gene: TRBD1
abundance: .
j_gene: TRBJ1-5
v_gene: TRBV27
CDR3aa: CASSSWTGVEDQPQHF
CDR3nt: TGTGCCAGCAGTTCATGGACAGGGGTGGAGGATCAGCCCCAGCATTTT

d_gene: TRBD2
abundance: .
j_gene: TRBJ2-5
v_gene: TRBV6-1
CDR3aa: CASSVQLAGGPSGQETQYF
CDR3nt: TGTGCCAGCAGTGTCCAATTAGCGGGAGGGCCCTCGGGACAAGAGACCCAGTACTTC

d_gene: .
abundance: .
j_gene: TRBJ1-5
v_gene: TRBV27
CDR3aa: CASSLDGYQPQHF
CDR3nt: TGTGCCAGCAGTTTAGACGGGTATCAGCCCCAGCATTTT

d_gene: .
abundance: .
j_gene: TRBJ1-1
v_gene: TRBV29-1
CDR3aa: CSVVLRQLNTEAFF
CDR3nt: TGCAGCGTGGTCCTAAGACAGCTGAACACTGAAGCTTTCTTT

d_gene: .
abundance: once
j_gene: TRBJ1-1
v_gene: TRBV10-3
CDR3aa: CASGHIPEAFF
CDR3nt: TGTGCCTCCGGACATATCCCTGAAGCTTTCTTT

d_gene: .
abundance: .
j_gene: TRBJ2-7
v_gene: TRBV4-2
CDR3aa: CASSQDWGGEVDEQYF
CDR3nt: TGTGCCAGCAGCCAAGATTGGGGCGGAGAGGTCGACGAGCAGTACTTC

d_gene: .
abundance: few
j_gene: TRBJ2-3
v_gene: TRBV7-3
CDR3aa: CASSPGNGVSDTQYF
CDR3nt: TGTGCCAGCAGCCCGGGGAACGGGGTTTCAGATACGCAGTATTTT

d_gene: TRBD1
abundance: .
j_gene: TRBJ2-7
v_gene: TRBV6-1
CDR3aa: CASSEAPDRDLPYEQYF
CDR3nt: TGTGCCAGCAGTGAAGCTCCGGACAGGGACCTTCCCTACGAGCAGTACTTC

d_gene: TRBD1
abundance: .
j_gene: TRBJ2-2
v_gene: TRBV23-1
CDR3aa: CASSQSTGGPGTGELFF
CDR3nt: TGCGCCAGCAGTCAATCGACAGGGGGCCCGGGCACCGGGGAGCTGTTTTTT

d_gene: TRBD1
abundance: few
j_gene: TRBJ2-7
v_gene: TRBV11-2
CDR3aa: CASSFDRGRVYEQYF
CDR3nt: TGTGCCAGCAGCTTTGACAGGGGGCGCGTCTACGAGCAGTACTTC

d_gene: TRBD1
abundance: .
j_gene: TRBJ2-7
v_gene: TRBV19
CDR3aa: CASSAFGDRAYEQYF
CDR3nt: TGTGCCAGTAGTGCTTTTGGGGACAGGGCCTACGAGCAGTACTTC